A selection of T cell receptor beta chains follows, all from one sample in a study of OX40 agonist ivuxolimab in advanced cancers. Data came from immunoSEQ multiplex PCR; TCRdb stores just in-frame clones and leaves some out. The top ten hold about 18% of the sample, which has 30,000 to 45,000 clones, roughly 69% seen once. The specimen was CD4+ or CD8+ T cells sorted from blood, collected in a trial of the OX40 agonist ivuxolimab. These receptors came from an adult with an advanced solid tumor such as melanoma, head and neck, liver or kidney cancer. CDR3s include the opening cysteine and the closing phenylalanine or tryptophan. A D gene is named only where the DNA matches it firmly. Clone size, where shown, is once, few, many, or a class for clones that have expanded.

clone_size: -
d_call: TRBD2
j_call: TRBJ2-1
v_call: TRBV11-2
cdr3_aa: CASSHRLAGGEAYNEQFF
cdr3_nt: TGTGCCAGCAGCCATCGACTAGCGGGGGGAGAGGCCTACAATGAGCAGTTCTTC

clone_size: -
d_call: -
j_call: TRBJ1-1
v_call: TRBV6-1
cdr3_aa: CASSPGALNTEAFF
cdr3_nt: TGTGCCAGCAGCCCAGGGGCTTTGAACACTGAAGCTTTCTTT

clone_size: -
d_call: TRBD1
j_call: TRBJ1-6
v_call: TRBV11-2
cdr3_aa: CASSSPDRHSPLHF
cdr3_nt: TGTGCCAGCAGTTCTCCGGACAGGCATTCACCCCTCCACTTT

clone_size: -
d_call: -
j_call: TRBJ1-5
v_call: TRBV9
cdr3_aa: CASSVGPGVSQPQHF
cdr3_nt: TGTGCCAGCAGCGTAGGTCCGGGGGTTAGTCAGCCCCAGCATTTT

clone_size: once
d_call: -
j_call: TRBJ1-6
v_call: TRBV9
cdr3_aa: CASSVEGFGSPLHF
cdr3_nt: TGTGCCAGCAGCGTAGAGGGGTTCGGGTCACCCCTCCACTTT

clone_size: -
d_call: TRBD2
j_call: TRBJ2-3
v_call: TRBV4-2
cdr3_aa: CASSQQLAGGADTQYF
cdr3_nt: TGTGCCAGCAGCCAGCAACTAGCGGGGGGGGCAGATACGCAGTATTTT

clone_size: -
d_call: -
j_call: TRBJ1-1
v_call: TRBV30
cdr3_aa: CAWSVFGNTEAFF
cdr3_nt: TGTGCCTGGAGTGTATTTGGCAACACTGAAGCTTTCTTT

clone_size: few
d_call: TRBD2
j_call: TRBJ2-5
v_call: TRBV5-5
cdr3_aa: CASSPDVAGGKETQYF
cdr3_nt: TGTGCCAGCAGTCCAGACGTGGCGGGGGGCAAAGAGACCCAGTACTTC

clone_size: -
d_call: -
j_call: TRBJ2-6
v_call: TRBV9
cdr3_aa: CASSLAGANVLTF
cdr3_nt: TGTGCCAGCAGCCTGGCGGGGGCCAACGTCCTGACTTTC

clone_size: -
d_call: -
j_call: TRBJ1-1
v_call: TRBV11-2
cdr3_aa: CASSHLKGYGTEAFF
cdr3_nt: TGTGCCAGCAGCCACCTCAAGGGGTACGGCACTGAAGCTTTCTTT

clone_size: -
d_call: -
j_call: TRBJ2-2
v_call: TRBV5-1
cdr3_aa: CASRVWGDTGELFF
cdr3_nt: TGCGCCAGCAGGGTCTGGGGGGACACCGGGGAGCTGTTTTTT

clone_size: -
d_call: -
j_call: TRBJ1-6
v_call: TRBV5-1
cdr3_aa: CAIPQGTGYSPLHF
cdr3_nt: TGCGCCATTCCACAGGGAACTGGGTACTCACCCCTCCACTTT

clone_size: -
d_call: TRBD1
j_call: TRBJ1-6
v_call: TRBV2
cdr3_aa: CASRGQLSSYNSPLHF
cdr3_nt: TGTGCCAGCAGGGGACAGTTAAGCTCCTATAATTCACCCCTCCACTTT

clone_size: -
d_call: -
j_call: TRBJ2-3
v_call: TRBV19
cdr3_aa: CASSPGHGMDTQYF
cdr3_nt: TGTGCCAGTAGTCCGGGACACGGGATGGATACGCAGTATTTT

clone_size: -
d_call: -
j_call: TRBJ2-2
v_call: TRBV4-1
cdr3_aa: CASSQDGQNTGELFF
cdr3_nt: TGCGCCAGCAGCCAAGATGGACAGAACACCGGGGAGCTGTTTTTT

clone_size: -
d_call: -
j_call: TRBJ1-1
v_call: TRBV7-9
cdr3_aa: CASSLEALNTEAFF
cdr3_nt: TGTGCCAGCAGCTTAGAAGCCCTGAACACTGAAGCTTTCTTT

clone_size: -
d_call: TRBD1
j_call: TRBJ1-4
v_call: TRBV7-9
cdr3_aa: CASSLGQGAGTNEKLFF
cdr3_nt: TGTGCCAGCAGCTTAGGACAGGGGGCAGGAACTAATGAAAAACTGTTTTTT

clone_size: -
d_call: -
j_call: TRBJ2-3
v_call: TRBV4-2
cdr3_aa: CASSRSTDTQYF
cdr3_nt: TGTGCCAGCAGCCGTAGCACAGATACGCAGTATTTT

clone_size: -
d_call: -
j_call: TRBJ1-6
v_call: TRBV9
cdr3_aa: CASSLRSSYNSPLHF
cdr3_nt: TGTGCCAGCAGCTTAAGGAGCTCCTATAATTCACCCCTCCACTTT

clone_size: -
d_call: TRBD2
j_call: TRBJ2-2
v_call: TRBV2
cdr3_aa: CASRAGGYTGELFF
cdr3_nt: TGTGCCAGCAGAGCGGGGGGTTATACCGGGGAGCTGTTTTTT

clone_size: -
d_call: -
j_call: TRBJ2-2
v_call: TRBV14
cdr3_aa: CASSPLREPPGELFF
cdr3_nt: TGTGCCAGCAGCCCTCTCCGGGAACCGCCCGGGGAGCTGTTTTTT

clone_size: -
d_call: -
j_call: TRBJ1-1
v_call: TRBV5-1
cdr3_aa: CASSLDLGTRNEAFF
cdr3_nt: TGCGCCAGCAGCTTGGATCTGGGGACAAGAAATGAAGCTTTCTTT

clone_size: -
d_call: -
j_call: TRBJ1-3
v_call: TRBV25-1
cdr3_aa: CASSEFSSSGNTIYF
cdr3_nt: TGTGCCAGCAGTGAATTCAGCAGCTCTGGAAACACCATATATTTT

clone_size: -
d_call: -
j_call: TRBJ1-2
v_call: TRBV28
cdr3_aa: CASSFVSSYGYTF
cdr3_nt: TGTGCCAGCAGTTTTGTCAGTTCCTATGGCTACACCTTC

clone_size: few
d_call: -
j_call: TRBJ1-5
v_call: TRBV30
cdr3_aa: CAWSVPTGRRVTQHF
cdr3_nt: TGTGCCTGGAGTGTCCCGACAGGTCGGCGTGTGACCCAGCATTTT

clone_size: -
d_call: TRBD1
j_call: TRBJ1-6
v_call: TRBV30
cdr3_aa: CAWSVKGSGGNSRTYNSPLHF
cdr3_nt: TGTGCCTGGAGTGTAAAGGGGTCAGGGGGCAATTCGAGGACCTATAATTCACCCCTCCACTTT

clone_size: -
d_call: -
j_call: TRBJ1-3
v_call: TRBV21-1
cdr3_aa: CASSTLTGGLSGNTIYF
cdr3_nt: TGTGCCAGCAGCACTTTAACAGGGGGGCTCTCTGGAAACACCATATATTTT

clone_size: -
d_call: -
j_call: TRBJ1-1
v_call: TRBV27
cdr3_aa: CASSLKGDMNTEAFF
cdr3_nt: TGTGCCAGCAGTTTAAAAGGGGACATGAACACTGAAGCTTTCTTT

clone_size: -
d_call: TRBD2
j_call: TRBJ2-1
v_call: TRBV15
cdr3_aa: CATNFKRGGLNEQFF
cdr3_nt: TGTGCCACCAATTTTAAGCGGGGGGGCCTGAATGAGCAGTTCTTC